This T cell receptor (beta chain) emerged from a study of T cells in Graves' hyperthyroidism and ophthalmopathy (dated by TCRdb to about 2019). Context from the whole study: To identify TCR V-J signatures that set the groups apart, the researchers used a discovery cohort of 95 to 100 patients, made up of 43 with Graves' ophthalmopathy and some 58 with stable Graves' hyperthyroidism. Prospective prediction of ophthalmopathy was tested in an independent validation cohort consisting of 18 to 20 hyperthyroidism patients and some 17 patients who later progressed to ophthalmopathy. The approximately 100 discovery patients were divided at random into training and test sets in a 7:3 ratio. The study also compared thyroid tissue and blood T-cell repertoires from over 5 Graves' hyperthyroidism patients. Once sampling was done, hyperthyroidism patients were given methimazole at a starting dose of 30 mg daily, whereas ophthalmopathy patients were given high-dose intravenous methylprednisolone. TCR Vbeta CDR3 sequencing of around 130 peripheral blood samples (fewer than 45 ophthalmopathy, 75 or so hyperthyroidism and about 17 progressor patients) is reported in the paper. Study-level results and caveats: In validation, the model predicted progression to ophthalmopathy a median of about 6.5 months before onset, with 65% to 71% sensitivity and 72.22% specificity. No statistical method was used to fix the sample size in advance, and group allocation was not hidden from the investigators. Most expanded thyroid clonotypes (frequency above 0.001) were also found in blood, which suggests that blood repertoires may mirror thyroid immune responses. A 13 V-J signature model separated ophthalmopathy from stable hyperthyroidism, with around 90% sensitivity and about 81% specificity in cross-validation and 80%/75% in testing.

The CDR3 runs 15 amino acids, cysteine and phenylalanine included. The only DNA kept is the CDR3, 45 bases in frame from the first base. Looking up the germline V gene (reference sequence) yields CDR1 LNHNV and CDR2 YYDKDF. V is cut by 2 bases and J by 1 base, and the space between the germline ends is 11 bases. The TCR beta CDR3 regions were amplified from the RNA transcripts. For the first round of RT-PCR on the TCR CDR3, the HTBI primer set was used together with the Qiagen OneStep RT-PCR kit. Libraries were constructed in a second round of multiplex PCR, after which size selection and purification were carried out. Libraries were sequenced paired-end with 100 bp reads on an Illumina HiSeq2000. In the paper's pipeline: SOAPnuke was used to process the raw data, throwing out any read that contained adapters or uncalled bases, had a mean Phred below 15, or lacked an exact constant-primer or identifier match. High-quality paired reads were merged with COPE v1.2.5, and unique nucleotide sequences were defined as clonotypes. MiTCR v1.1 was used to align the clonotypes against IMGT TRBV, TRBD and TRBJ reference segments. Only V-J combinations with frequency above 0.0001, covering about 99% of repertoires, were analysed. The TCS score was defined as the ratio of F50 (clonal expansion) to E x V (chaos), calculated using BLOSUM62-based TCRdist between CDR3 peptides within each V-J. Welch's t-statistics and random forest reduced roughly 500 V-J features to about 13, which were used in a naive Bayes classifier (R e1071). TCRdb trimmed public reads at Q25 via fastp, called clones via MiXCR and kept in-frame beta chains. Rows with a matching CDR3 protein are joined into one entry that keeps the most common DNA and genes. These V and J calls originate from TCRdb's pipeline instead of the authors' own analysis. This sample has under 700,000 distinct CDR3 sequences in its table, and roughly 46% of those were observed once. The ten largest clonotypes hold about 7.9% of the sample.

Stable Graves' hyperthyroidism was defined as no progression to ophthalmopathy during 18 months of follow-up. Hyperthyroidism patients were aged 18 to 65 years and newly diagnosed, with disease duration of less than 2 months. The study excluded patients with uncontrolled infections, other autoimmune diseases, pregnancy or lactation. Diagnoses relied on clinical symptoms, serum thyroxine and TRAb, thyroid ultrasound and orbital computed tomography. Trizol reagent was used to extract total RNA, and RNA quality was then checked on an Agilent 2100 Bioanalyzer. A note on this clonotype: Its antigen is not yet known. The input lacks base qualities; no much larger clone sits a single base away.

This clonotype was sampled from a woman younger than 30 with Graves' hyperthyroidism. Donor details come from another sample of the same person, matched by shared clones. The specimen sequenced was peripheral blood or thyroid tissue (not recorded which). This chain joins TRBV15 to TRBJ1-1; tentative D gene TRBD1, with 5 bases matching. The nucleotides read TGTGCCACCAGCAGATCTGGGGCGGCGAACACTGAAGCTTTCTTT. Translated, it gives CATSRSGAANTEAFF.